This T cell receptor (beta chain) comes out of a study of cytomegalovirus exposure and HLA in healthy donors. Study details: A later analysis reported the 120 or so validation repertoires used the same platform as the approximately 700 first-cohort repertoires.

Germline CDR1 is SGHRS and CDR2 is YFSETQ. The CDR3 is made up of 15 amino acids. The J segment lost 6 bases and the V segment lost 4 bases, leaving 12 bases of the junction unmatched. Using immunoSEQ multiplex PCR, the repertoire was profiled, and TCRdb retains in-frame clones only, with some absent. The sample has 45,000 to 65,000 clones; 80% to 90% are singletons. This TCR derives from a woman between 18 and 29 years old in good health and CMV-seronegative. The rearrangement joins TRBV5-1 to TRBJ1-2, with 7 bases aligning to TRBD1. The sample consisted of PBMCs. CDR3 amino acids: CASSPNYETGNGYTF. As DNA, the CDR3 is TGCGCCAGCAGCCCGAATTACGAGACAGGGAATGGCTACACCTTC.